This T cell receptor beta chain was recorded in a study of shared clonotypes between healthy human individuals. Study-level findings and limits: In a handful of donors, around 5% of naive CD4 clonotypes appeared in common. Genetic and exposure-history diversity was limited by the few donors.

Germline V gene lookup returns CDR1 SQVTM and CDR2 ANQGSEA. V lost 4 bases and J lost 4, with 7 bases in between. The length of the CDR3 is 11 residues. On this clone itself: The target antigen is unknown.

In the sorted-subset replicate PCRs, approximately 200 ng DNA, 25,000 to 35,000 T cell genomes, was used. Method: immunoSEQ multiplex PCR; TCRdb's copy keeps in-frame clones and lacks some. Of roughly 1.4 million clones listed, about 98.5% are singletons. What was sequenced was naive CD4+ T cells sorted from blood. As to subset: CD45RA+ positively selected. This chain connects TRBV29-1 to TRBJ1-1, with D possibly matching TRBD1 (6 bases). The receptor was derived from a man in his thirties or forties in good health. CDR3 loop: CSVVDSTEAFF. The CDR3 DNA is TGCAGCGTTGTGGACAGCACTGAAGCTTTCTTT.